This T cell receptor beta chain stems from a study of CD8 T cells in ankylosing spondylitis. Study-level points and caveats: In ankylosing spondylitis blood, a motif of eight highly homologous TCR beta variants appeared characteristic.

Turning to this clonotype: Its antigen remains unidentified.

TCRdb re-called the 5' RACE reads with MiXCR, one entry per CDR3 protein. The table lists 750,000 to 850,000 distinct CDR3 sequences, approximately 12% of them singletons. This CDR3 spans 13 amino acids. The germline CDR1 and CDR2 sequences are DFQATT and SNEGSKA (reference sequence). Trimming took 2 bases from V and 6 from J, leaving 10 bases between them. This clonotype was sampled from a male donor with ankylosing spondylitis. Sequenced sample: blood, either unsorted or a sorted T cell fraction (not recorded which). The chain combines TRBV20-1 with TRBJ2-2; possible D gene TRBD1, 6 bases. The CDR3 sequence is CSARSGAAGELFF. The CDR3, as DNA: TGCAGTGCTAGATCAGGGGCGGCCGGGGAGCTGTTTTTT.